A selection of T cell receptor beta chains follows, all from one sample in a study of T-cell reconstitution after alpha-beta-depleted transplantation in children. One entry per CDR3 protein results from TCRdb running MiXCR on the PCR reads. Seen here are hundreds of thousands of distinct CDR3 sequences, about a sixth observed once, and the top ten hold 25% to 35%. Sequenced here: PBMCs, mostly from graft donor cells, sampled 360 days after TCRalphabeta/CD19-depleted stem cell transplant. These receptor sequences come from a boy in the first two years of life who had a stem cell transplant for Wiskott-Aldrich syndrome, so the T cells may come from the graft donor. CDR3s leave out the opening cysteine and the closing phenylalanine or tryptophan. Each record gives: J gene, V gene, CDR3 protein.

TRBJ2-3 TRBV3-1 ASSQEARDSATDTQY
TRBJ2-5 TRBV4-3 ASSQGQGARETQY
TRBJ2-1 TRBV20-1 SALTGTGRNEQF
TRBJ2-4 TRBV7-9 ASQGPKNIQY
TRBJ2-6 TRBV4-3 ASSQAKTLSGANVLT
TRBJ1-2 TRBV28 ASSSLVSGPNP
TRBJ2-5 TRBV5-1 ASSFGLTPGYGETQY
TRBJ2-3 TRBV20-1 SAREGRVTDTQY
TRBJ2-7 TRBV2 ASSEEGFYEQY
TRBJ1-5 TRBV12-3/TRBV12-4 ASTLGQGAQH
TRBJ2-1 TRBV9 ASSVGGPAVNEQF
TRBJ2-7 TRBV7-2 ASSLEPRTYEQY